This TCR beta chain was found in a study of shared clonotypes between healthy human individuals. Study conclusions and caveats: Donor clonotype sharing was expected to depend on sequencing depth. Researchers found naive subsets generally carried larger estimated richness than memory subsets.

Concerning this clone: No antigen is known for it. The same CDR3 arises from other DNA sequences in this sample as well.

Trimming removed 4 bases at V and 4 bases at J, with 8 bases between. The CDR3 runs to 12 residues. Germline V gene sequence: CDR1 MDHEN, CDR2 SYDVKM. Under the authors' procedure: Junction-only sequences without quality scores were provided by ImmunoSEQ, so filtering was different. Method: immunoSEQ multiplex PCR; TCRdb's copy keeps in-frame clones and lacks some. V and J calls and clone size are given by that table; D and trimming were obtained from the DNA. The repertoire holds around 700,000 clones, with roughly 70% as singletons. The clonotype originates from a woman between 25 and 40 years old in good health. The V call is TRBV28, the J call TRBJ2-7; no clear D. Sequenced input: memory CD4+ T cells sorted from blood. Sample subset: CD45RA-negative fraction. The DNA for the CDR3 is TGTGCCAGCAGTTCGACACTATACGAGCAGTACTTC. Translation: CASSSTLYEQYF. The full variable domain, rest sourced from reference TRBV28 and TRBJ2-7, is DVKVTQSSRYLVKRTGEKVFLECVQDMDHENMFWYRQDPGLGLRLIYFSYDVKMKEKGDIPEGYSVSREKKERFSLILESASTNQTSMYLCASSSTLYEQYFGPGTRLTVT.